The 10 T cell receptor beta chains given below trace back to one sample, sequenced in a study of blood T cells in healthy people across ages. Primers used in a second PCR of about 6 to 12 cycles were a sample-barcoded 5' primer and a J-beta primer mix. Each CDR3 protein gets one entry after TCRdb re-called the 5' RACE reads with MiXCR. Of hundreds of thousands of distinct CDR3 sequences listed, under 55% were seen once; the top ten hold around 24%. The sequenced material came from blood. The receptors here all came from a man at least 80 years old in good health.

The sample holds a few counts of this clonotype. V gene TRBV9 combines with J gene TRBJ2-1; the match to TRBD2 covers 9 bases. The CDR3 runs 17 residues. The V gene's germline CDR1 is SGDLS and CDR2 YYNGEE. V shed 0 bases, J shed 8 bases, and the junction held 12 bases outside the gene matches. CDR3 sequence (DNA): TGTGCCAGCAGCGTAGGAGGCGGGAGGGCCCTCGTCGATGAGCAGTTCTTC. This translates into CASSVGGGRALVDEQFF.

This clonotype has just a few counts. V usage is TRBV29-1 and J usage is TRBJ2-5; D is uncertain. The CDR3 covers 13 residues. The V end was cut by 4 bases, the J end by 3 bases, with 12 bases between. The germline gives CDR1 SQVTM, CDR2 ANQGSEA. The CDR3 loop is CSVALIEKETQYF. Here the CDR3 DNA reads TGCAGCGTTGCTTTAATCGAGAAAGAGACCCAGTACTTC.

This chain links TRBV15 with TRBJ2-1; 7 bases map to TRBD2. The junction had 7 bases not matched to a gene; V was cut back by 6 bases and J by 5 bases. The CDR3 sequence is 14 residues long. The germline CDR1 and CDR2 sequences are LNHNV and YYDKDF (reference sequence). The CDR3 is CATRPTSWDNEQFF. The DNA for the CDR3 is TGTGCCACCAGGCCGACTAGCTGGGACAATGAGCAGTTCTTC.

This chain links TRBV25-1 with TRBJ1-6; unclear D gene. Trimming shortened V by 1 base and J by 5 bases, and 6 bases separated the two germline ends. The germline V gene has CDR1 MGHDK and CDR2 SYGVNS. This CDR3 spans 14 amino acids. The CDR3 sequence: CASSEFLDNSPLHF. As DNA, the CDR3 is TGTGCCAGCAGTGAATTCCTGGATAATTCACCCCTCCACTTT.

This clonotype was counted a few times. In DNA form, the CDR3 reads TGTGCCAGCAGTTACGGGGACCGGGAGGGACTGTTTTTT. This gives the protein CASSYGDREGLFF. This chain uses TRBV6-6 with TRBJ1-4; D might be TRBD1 (5 bases). Trimming took off 2 bases at V and 13 bases at J, with 14 bases between the two ends. CDR3 length: 13 residues. Per germline, CDR1 MNHNY and CDR2 SVGAGI (reference sequence).

Here the CDR3 reads CASSLADQETQYF. DNA of the CDR3: TGTGCCAGCTCGTTGGCAGACCAAGAGACCCAGTACTTC. The rearrangement joins TRBV18 to TRBJ2-5; D unclear. The length of the CDR3 is 13 residues. In germline, CDR1 is KGHSH, CDR2 LQKENI. The ends were cut back, 6 bases at V and 0 bases at J, with 8 bases in the middle.

V is TRBV4-3 and J is TRBJ2-1, with D maybe TRBD2 (6 bases). V dropped 5 bases and J dropped 3 bases, with 11 bases sitting between them. In germline, CDR1 is LGHNA, CDR2 YSLEER. The CDR3 spans 14 residues. The CDR3 DNA is TGCGCCAGCAGCGGGGTGGAGGGCTACAATGAGCAGTTCTTC. This gives the protein CASSGVEGYNEQFF.

This clonotype has a handful of counts. V gene TRBV29-1 combines with J gene TRBJ2-1, with D perhaps matching TRBD1 (5 bases). This CDR3 comprises 12 residues. The V gene's germline CDR1 is SQVTM and CDR2 ANQGSEA. V shed 3 bases and J shed 4 bases, with 7 bases lying between them. The CDR3 DNA sequence: TGCAGCGTTGATGACAGTTACAATGAGCAGTTCTTC. Protein product: CSVDDSYNEQFF.

With regard to this clonotype: This clone may be a read error of a much larger clone one base away. V usage is TRBV6-5 and J usage is TRBJ2-1, with D tentatively TRBD1 or TRBD2 (5 bases each). Germline V gene lookup returns CDR1 MNHEY and CDR2 SVGAGI. The CDR3 is made up of 15 amino acids. The CDR3: CAGSLSGTGTSEQFF. DNA for the CDR3: TGTGCCGGCAGTTTGTCCGGGACCGGTACAAGTGAGCAGTTCTTC.

Details on this clonotype: A much more abundant neighbour one base away suggests this may be a read error. This sequence joins TRBV20-1 and TRBJ2-5; D possibly matches TRBD1 or TRBD2 (6 bases each). The J call may be in error: the DNA end matches TRBJ2-7 better. Germline V gives CDR1 DFQATT, CDR2 SNEGSKA (reference sequence). CDR3 length: 12 residues. CDR3 DNA: TGCAGTGCAGGGCAGGAGGGGGACGAGCAGTACTTC. Protein product: CSAGQEGDEQYF.